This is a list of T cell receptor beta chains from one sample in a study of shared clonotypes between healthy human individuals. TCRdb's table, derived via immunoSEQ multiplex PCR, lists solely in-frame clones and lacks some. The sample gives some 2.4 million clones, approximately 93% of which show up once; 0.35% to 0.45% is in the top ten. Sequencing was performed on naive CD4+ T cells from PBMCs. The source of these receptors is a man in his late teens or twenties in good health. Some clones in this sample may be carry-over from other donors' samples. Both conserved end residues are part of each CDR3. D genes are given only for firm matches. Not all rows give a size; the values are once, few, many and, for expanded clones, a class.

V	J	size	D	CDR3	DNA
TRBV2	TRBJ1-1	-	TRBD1	CASTYHLTQGAPTEAFF	TGTGCCAGCACTTACCATTTAACACAGGGGGCGCCCACTGAAGCTTTCTTT
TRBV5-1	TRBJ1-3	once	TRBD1	CASSLGTGSPGNTIYF	TGCGCCAGCAGCTTGGGGACAGGGAGTCCTGGAAACACCATATATTTT
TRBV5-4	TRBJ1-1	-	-	CASRTDQGNTEAFF	TGTGCCAGCAGAACCGACCAGGGGAACACTGAAGCTTTCTTT
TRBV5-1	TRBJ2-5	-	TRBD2	CASSLDLAGSQETQYF	TGCGCCAGCAGCTTGGACCTAGCGGGGTCCCAAGAGACCCAGTACTTC
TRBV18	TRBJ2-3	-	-	CASSPLLGARDTQYF	TGTGCCAGCTCACCATTATTAGGGGCGAGAGATACGCAGTATTTT
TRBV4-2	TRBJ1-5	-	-	CASSQGTAARGIYSNQPQHF	TGTGCCAGCAGCCAAGGAACGGCAGCGAGGGGGATATATAGCAATCAGCCCCAGCATTTT
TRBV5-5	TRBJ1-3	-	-	CASSDGGSGNTIYF	TGTGCCAGCAGCGATGGGGGTTCTGGAAACACCATATATTTT
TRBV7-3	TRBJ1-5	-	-	CASSVGEGPQHF	TGTGCCAGCAGCGTCGGGGAGGGGCCCCAGCATTTT
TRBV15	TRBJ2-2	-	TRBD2	CATSRGLRSTGELFF	TGTGCCACCAGCAGGGGACTACGAAGCACCGGGGAGCTGTTTTTT
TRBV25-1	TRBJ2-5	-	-	CASSEVDTETQYF	TGTGCCAGCAGTGAAGTCGATACGGAGACCCAGTACTTC
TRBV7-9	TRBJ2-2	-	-	CASSLNPGGELFF	TGTGCCAGCAGCTTAAACCCGGGCGGGGAGCTGTTTTTT
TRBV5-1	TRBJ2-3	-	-	CASSLSANTDTQYF	TGCGCCAGCAGCTTGTCGGCGAACACAGATACGCAGTATTTT
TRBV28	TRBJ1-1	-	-	CASTPAGKGNTEAFF	TGTGCCAGCACCCCGGCAGGGAAAGGAAACACTGAAGCTTTCTTT
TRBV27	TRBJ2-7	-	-	CASSLSATLSSYEQYF	TGTGCCAGCAGTTTATCAGCCACTTTAAGCTCCTACGAGCAGTACTTC
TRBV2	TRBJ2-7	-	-	CASRAYEQYF	TGTGCCAGCAGGGCCTACGAGCAGTACTTC
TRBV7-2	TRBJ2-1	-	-	CASSTSSSSYNEQFF	TGTGCCAGCAGCACCTCGTCAAGCTCCTACAATGAGCAGTTCTTC
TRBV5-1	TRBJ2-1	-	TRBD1	CASRPGQGYNEQFF	TGCGCCAGCAGGCCGGGACAGGGGTACAATGAGCAGTTCTTC
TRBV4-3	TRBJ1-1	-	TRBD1	CASSHLTGVGSPEAFF	TGCGCCAGCAGCCATCTCACAGGGGTGGGCTCTCCCGAAGCTTTCTTT
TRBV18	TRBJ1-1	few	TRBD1	CASSPGGSGGWDTEAFF	TGTGCCAGCTCACCCGGGGGCTCAGGGGGTTGGGACACTGAAGCTTTCTTT
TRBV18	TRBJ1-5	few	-	CASSGGRNQPQHF	TGTGCCAGCTCAGGGGGACGCAATCAGCCCCAGCATTTT
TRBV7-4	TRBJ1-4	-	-	CASSLRDIEKLFF	TGTGCCAGCAGCTTACGGGACATTGAAAAACTGTTTTTT
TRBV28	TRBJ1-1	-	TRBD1	CATSRDRGSSEAFF	TGTGCCACATCAAGAGACAGGGGGAGCAGTGAAGCTTTCTTT
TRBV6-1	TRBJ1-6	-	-	CASSEYRPDNSPLHF	TGTGCCAGCAGTGAGTACCGGCCAGATAATTCACCCCTCCACTTT
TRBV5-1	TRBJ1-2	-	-	CASSLAGSNRGYTF	TGCGCCAGCAGCTTGGCCGGGTCAAACCGTGGCTACACCTTC